The subject of this entry is one T cell receptor (beta chain). Its antigen is currently unknown. V dropped 3 bases and J dropped 6 bases, with 12 bases sitting between them. This CDR3 is 14 amino acids long. Germline V gene data show CDR1 as SNHLY and CDR2 as FYNNEI. These data originate in a study of cytomegalovirus exposure and HLA in healthy donors. From the 120-subject validation cohort, which was separate from the roughly 700-subject first cohort, the donors were drawn. Sequencing was performed with immunoSEQ multiplex PCR; in TCRdb, only in-frame clones are kept and a portion is missing. The sample has tens of thousands of clones, approximately 93% seen once. Study-wide results and limits: In vitro data verified a few CMV-associated chains as specific for CMV antigens.

This receptor was obtained from a woman in her twenties or thirties in good health and CMV-seronegative. The sequenced sample was PBMCs. The chain has TRBV2 and TRBJ1-5, with a possible D match to TRBD1 (5 bases). The CDR3 nucleotides are TGTGCCAGCAGTGACCGGACGGGGGGTCAGCCCCAGCATTTT. It encodes CASSDRTGGQPQHF.